This entry is about one TCR beta chain. This sample is part of a study of blood T cell repertoires in COVID-19. Overall study context: The United States, Italy and Spain supplied acute and convalescent COVID-19 samples. PBMCs, B-cell-depleted T cells, or T cells were the source of the cDNA or gDNA that made up the material.

CDR3 length equals 13 residues. Germline CDR1 reads LNHDA; CDR2 reads SQIVND (reference sequence). V shed 6 bases, J shed 8 bases, and the junction held 6 bases outside the gene matches. Original analysis: Estimation of nucleated cell counts was performed using reference gene primer amplification. Sequencing used immunoSEQ multiplex PCR; TCRdb keeps in-frame clones, though not all of them. V, J and clone size reflect that table, while D and trimming were determined from the DNA. Of around 32,000 clones listed, approximately 83% are singletons. This TCR came from a woman older than 75 with active or convalescent COVID-19. V usage is TRBV19 and J usage is TRBJ1-4, with TRBD1 identical over 7 bases. The sample consisted of peripheral blood. CDR3 sequence reads: CASRQGRAEKLFF. In DNA form, the CDR3 reads TGTGCCAGTAGACAGGGGAGAGCCGAAAAACTGTTTTTT.